These 27 T cell receptor beta chains originate from one sample sequenced in a study of response to subunit inactivated influenza vaccine. TCRdb re-called the RT-PCR reads through MiXCR, storing one row per CDR3 protein. The table lists 560,000 or so distinct CDR3 sequences, about 7.6% of them singletons. Specimen: PBMCs from blood, collected less than 30 months after vaccination. All receptors come from a man between 50 and 69 years old who received an inactivated influenza vaccine.

The chain joins TRBV29-1 to TRBJ1-4, with a tentative D call TRBD1 (6 bases). The CDR3 totals 13 residues. Per germline, CDR1 SQVTM and CDR2 ANQGSEA. V lost 5 bases to trimming and J lost 2 bases, with 9 bases between them. The CDR3 protein is CSVKQGTNEKLFF. DNA for the CDR3: TGCAGCGTTAAACAGGGCACTAATGAAAAACTGTTTTTT.

The chain employs TRBV12-3 or TRBV12-4 and TRBJ1-1; 7 bases agree with TRBD1. J gave up 4 bases and V 5 bases, and 10 bases lay outside the gene matches. The CDR3 consists of 15 residues. The CDR3 reads CASSPTGWKVTEAFF. The CDR3 DNA reads TGTGCCAGCAGTCCGACAGGGTGGAAGGTCACTGAAGCTTTCTTT.

This clonotype has only a few counts. The rearrangement uses TRBV7-2 and TRBJ1-1; D perhaps matches TRBD1 (5 bases). The CDR3 totals 14 residues. Germline V gene sequence: CDR1 SGHTA, CDR2 FQGNSA. The germline V and J ends were trimmed by 7 bases and 6 bases, with 18 bases remaining between them. The DNA of the CDR3 is TGTGCCAGCAAAGAAGGGGTCTCGGGCGCTGAAGCTTTCTTT. This codes for CASKEGVSGAEAFF.

This clonotype was seen ten or more times. This chain joins TRBV6-1 and TRBJ2-5; 7 bases are a match to TRBD2. V trimming: 6 bases; J trimming: 3 bases; junction bases outside the gene matches: 13. CDR3 size: 16 residues. Germline V lookup: CDR1 MNHNS, CDR2 SASEGT. The CDR3 sequence is CASSPISRTRKETQYF. Here the CDR3 DNA reads TGTGCCAGCAGCCCGATCTCGAGGACTAGAAAAGAGACCCAGTACTTC.

The chain has TRBV6-2 or TRBV6-3 and TRBJ1-2; tentative D call: TRBD1 (5 bases). Trimming removed 2 bases from V and 2 bases from J, with 30 bases in between. Germline V lookup: CDR1 MNHEY, CDR2 SVGEGT. The CDR3 spans 21 residues. CDR3 loop: CASSYSSARRAFGEANYGYTF. The CDR3 DNA is TGTGCCAGCAGTTACAGTTCGGCTCGCAGGGCGTTCGGGGAAGCGAACTATGGCTACACCTTC.

The chain links TRBV12-3 or TRBV12-4 to TRBJ2-1, with D possibly matching TRBD2 (5 bases). This CDR3 region has 15 residues. Trimming took off 2 bases at V and 6 bases at J, with 14 bases between the two ends. The CDR3 region is CASSLRGSGVNEQFF. The CDR3 bases are TGTGCCAGCAGTTTAAGAGGGAGTGGGGTCAATGAGCAGTTCTTC.

Only a few counts were recorded for this clonotype. The chain employs TRBV7-2 and TRBJ2-5; perhaps TRBD2 as D (5 bases). Germline V gene data show CDR1 as SGHTA and CDR2 as FQGNSA. V was cut by 6 bases and J by 0 bases, with 11 bases left in between. CDR3 length equals 14 residues. This CDR3 is CASRQSGYQETQYF. For the CDR3, the DNA is TGTGCCAGCAGACAGAGCGGTTACCAAGAGACCCAGTACTTC.

This clonotype showed up just a few times. The chain combines TRBV6-2 or TRBV6-3 with TRBJ1-5; D is unclear. V shed 0 bases and J shed 6 bases, with 9 bases lying between them. Germline V lookup: CDR1 MNHEY, CDR2 SVGEGT. The CDR3 is 14 residues long. The CDR3 bases are TGTGCCAGCAGTTACTCTCTGGTTCCTCAGCCCCAGCATTTT. Protein product: CASSYSLVPQPQHF.

The rearrangement joins TRBV7-6 to TRBJ2-5; possibly TRBD2 for D (7 bases). The CDR3 is 14 residues long. The V gene's germline CDR1 is SGHVS and CDR2 FNYEAQ. V lost 6 bases to trimming and J lost 5 bases, with 16 bases between them. CDR3 bases: TGTGCCAGCAGTGATCGGGGGGCGTGGGAGACCCAGTACTTC. It encodes CASSDRGAWETQYF.

The gene calls are TRBV5-6 and TRBJ2-1; 10 nucleotides match TRBD2. CDR3 size: 19 residues. V trimming: 4 bases; J trimming: 0 bases; junction bases outside the gene matches: 13. Germline CDR1 SGHDT, CDR2 YYEEEE. In DNA form, the CDR3 reads TGTGCCAGCAGCGCCGGGACTAGCGCCTACTGGAGCTCCTACAATGAGCAGTTCTTC. Amino acid sequence: CASSAGTSAYWSSYNEQFF.

The J gene is TRBJ2-3, the V gene TRBV11-1; D gene unclear. Germline CDR1 is SGHAT and CDR2 is FQDESV (reference sequence). With 5 bases removed from V and 6 bases from J, the gap between germline ends came to 21 bases. The CDR3 consists of 16 residues. The CDR3 region has the DNA TGTGCCAGCAGCCTGGAGCGAATCGTCGCCCCGGATACGCAGTATTTT. Translation gives CASSLERIVAPDTQYF.

This clonotype came up a few times. The chain combines TRBV6-1 with TRBJ2-1; 11 bases match TRBD2. With V trimmed by 7 bases and J by 8 bases, 13 bases remained unmatched. From germline, CDR1 is MNHNS and CDR2 SASEGT. The CDR3 covers 16 residues. The CDR3 region is CASTLLAGAKWDEQFF. The CDR3 DNA sequence: TGTGCCAGCACCCTACTAGCGGGAGCAAAATGGGATGAGCAGTTCTTC.

This clonotype has only a few counts. This sequence joins TRBV4-3 and TRBJ2-1, with 8 bases matching TRBD2. Germline loops: CDR1 LGHNA, CDR2 YSLEER. With 1 base clipped from V and 4 bases from J, the junction kept 6 bases outside the gene matches. The CDR3 runs 16 residues. The chain's CDR3 is CASSQGIAGKYNEQFF. CDR3 coding DNA: TGCGCCAGCAGCCAAGGGATAGCGGGGAAATACAATGAGCAGTTCTTC.

This clonotype came up a few times. This chain uses TRBV7-2 with TRBJ2-2, with TRBD2 identical over 7 bases. This CDR3 spans 16 amino acids. Trimming removed 0 bases from V and 4 bases from J; junction bases left unmatched: 5. Germline CDR1 reads SGHTA; CDR2 reads FQGNSA. The CDR3 sequence is CASSLAWSGGTGELFF. As DNA, the CDR3 is TGTGCCAGCAGCTTAGCGTGGTCGGGGGGCACCGGGGAGCTGTTTTTT.

This clonotype has more than one count but fewer than ten. The chain couples TRBV30 to TRBJ2-1; a weak D match, TRBD1 (6 bases). From germline, CDR1 is GTSNPN and CDR2 SVGIG (reference sequence). There are 16 residues in the CDR3. Trimming stripped 4 bases from V and 8 bases from J, with 24 bases between. The CDR3 nucleotides are TGTGCCTGGACCTCGATTTGGGGGCAGGGGATCGATGAGCAGTTCTTC. Its translation: CAWTSIWGQGIDEQFF.

J is TRBJ2-7 and V is TRBV5-1, with 10 bases identical to TRBD1. The CDR3 spans 14 residues. The trim removed 7 bases at V and 1 base at J, leaving 5 bases unmatched. The germline gives CDR1 SGHRS, CDR2 YFSETQ. CDR3 sequence (DNA): TGCGCCAGCTGGGACAGGGGAAGATCCTACGAGCAGTACTTC. Translating gives CASWDRGRSYEQYF.

V and J are TRBV30 and TRBJ2-1; 7 bases match TRBD2. Germline trimming cut 5 bases from V and 3 bases from J; bases unmatched to any gene: 7. Germline CDR1 GTSNPN, CDR2 SVGIG (reference sequence). This CDR3 contains 14 residues. CDR3 nucleotides: TGTGCCTGGCAAATAGCGGGCGTCTACAATGAGCAGTTCTTC. This encodes CAWQIAGVYNEQFF.

The chain carries TRBV10-3 and TRBJ2-1, with 11 bases identical to TRBD2. The CDR3 covers 15 residues. CDR1 is ENHRY and CDR2 is SYGVKD in the germline V gene. The V segment lost 4 bases and the J segment 4 bases; nucleotides outside the gene matches: 3. CDR3 in DNA: TGTGCCATCAGTGTAGCGGGAGGGTCATACAATGAGCAGTTCTTC. This gives the protein CAISVAGGSYNEQFF.

The table lists this clonotype with a few counts. V and J are TRBV6-2 or TRBV6-3 and TRBJ1-5; the D is unclear. Trimming took 7 bases from V and 3 from J, leaving 7 bases between them. Germline CDR1 reads MNHEY; CDR2 reads SVGEGT. The CDR3 covers 12 residues. CDR3 loop: CASNPNNQPQHF. Here the CDR3 DNA reads TGTGCCAGCAACCCCAACAATCAGCCCCAGCATTTT.

This clonotype has ten or more counts. The V and J genes are TRBV6-2 or TRBV6-3 and TRBJ2-2, with 9 bases fitting TRBD2. Germline loops: CDR1 MNHEY, CDR2 SVGEGT. The length of the CDR3 is 14 residues. V dropped 7 bases and J dropped 4; count of bases not matched to a gene: 4. The CDR3 bases are TGTGCCAGCAATGGACTAGCGTCCACCGGGGAGCTGTTTTTT. It translates to CASNGLASTGELFF.

There are many counts of this clonotype. The chain joins TRBV20-1 to TRBJ2-3; the match to TRBD2 covers 12 bases. Germline trimming cut 6 bases from V and 6 bases from J; bases unmatched to any gene: 7. The CDR3 loop spans 14 amino acids. The germline V gene encodes CDR1 DFQATT and CDR2 SNEGSKA (reference sequence). CDR3 in amino acids: CSARLAGESDTQYF. CDR3 in DNA: TGCAGTGCGAGACTAGCGGGGGAGTCGGATACGCAGTATTTT.

V usage is TRBV5-5 and J usage is TRBJ2-5, with D unresolved. CDR1 and CDR2 (germline): SGHKS, YYEKEE (reference sequence). This CDR3 is built from 13 residues. Trimming pared 6 bases from V and 1 base from J, leaving 10 bases between. The CDR3 DNA reads TGTGCCAGCAATTACGGCACCCAAGAGACCCAGTACTTC. This sequence encodes CASNYGTQETQYF.

V is TRBV29-1 and J is TRBJ2-2; weak D call: TRBD2 (5 bases). With 3 bases removed from V and 3 bases from J, the gap between germline ends came to 11 bases. The CDR3 is 14 residues long. From germline, CDR1 is SQVTM and CDR2 ANQGSEA. CDR3 in amino acids: CSVDFGGHTGELFF. CDR3 nucleotides: TGCAGCGTTGATTTTGGCGGGCACACCGGGGAGCTGTTTTTT.

In this sample, this clonotype turned up many times. V is TRBV14 and J is TRBJ2-3; TRBD2 matches 8 bases. The CDR3 runs to 16 residues. Germline-derived CDR1 and CDR2 are SGHDN and FVKESK. V trimming: 0 bases; J trimming: 8 bases; junction bases outside the gene matches: 10. This CDR3 reads CASSQDVAGSKGTQYF. The DNA for the CDR3 is TGTGCCAGCAGCCAAGATGTAGCGGGAAGTAAGGGTACGCAGTATTTT.

V gene TRBV7-2 combines with J gene TRBJ2-1; no clear D gene. Trimming pared 3 bases from V and 15 bases from J, leaving 15 bases between. In germline, CDR1 is SGHTA, CDR2 FQGNSA. The CDR3 is 12 amino acids. The CDR3 bases are TGTGCCAGCAGCTTGGACGGTATGAGTCGGTTCTTC. It translates to CASSLDGMSRFF.

The chain combines TRBV4-3 with TRBJ1-2; a weak D match, TRBD1 (6 bases). V was shortened by 0 bases and J by 8 bases, with 13 bases between the two germline ends. The CDR3 loop spans 14 amino acids. The germline gives CDR1 LGHNA, CDR2 YSLEER. CDR3: CASSQDAQGSGYTF. CDR3 sequence (DNA): TGCGCCAGCAGCCAAGACGCACAGGGAAGCGGCTACACCTTC.

This clonotype has only a few counts. The J gene is TRBJ2-2, the V gene TRBV6-2 or TRBV6-3, with 7 bases identical to TRBD1. CDR1 is MNHEY, CDR2 SVGEGT, per germline. With 5 bases clipped from V and 4 bases from J, the junction kept 13 bases outside the gene matches. This CDR3 comprises 17 residues. The CDR3 protein is CASSLANHRGGTGELFF. The CDR3 DNA reads as TGTGCCAGCAGTCTAGCCAATCACAGGGGCGGCACCGGGGAGCTGTTTTTT.